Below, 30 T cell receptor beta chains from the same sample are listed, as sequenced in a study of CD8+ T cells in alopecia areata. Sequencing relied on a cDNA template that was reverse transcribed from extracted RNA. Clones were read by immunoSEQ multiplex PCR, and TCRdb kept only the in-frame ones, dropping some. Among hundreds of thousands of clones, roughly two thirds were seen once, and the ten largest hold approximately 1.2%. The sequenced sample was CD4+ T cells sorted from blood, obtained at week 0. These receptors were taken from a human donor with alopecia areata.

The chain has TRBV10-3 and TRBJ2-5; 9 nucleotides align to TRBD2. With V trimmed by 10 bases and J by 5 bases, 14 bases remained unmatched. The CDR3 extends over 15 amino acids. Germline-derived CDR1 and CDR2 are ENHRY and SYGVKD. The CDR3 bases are TGTGCCACCCTTCGGGCGGGGGGGAGTCGGGAGACCCAGTACTTC. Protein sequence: CATLRAGGSRETQYF.

This CDR3 is CSVAKLGPNEKLFF. The CDR3 DNA is TGCAGCGTCGCTAAGCTGGGCCCTAATGAAAAACTGTTTTTT. The chain recombines TRBV29-1 with TRBJ1-4, with D hard to call. The V and J ends lost 6 bases and 3 bases respectively, with 14 bases between them. Germline assignment: CDR1 SQVTM and CDR2 ANQGSEA. The CDR3 sequence is 14 residues long.

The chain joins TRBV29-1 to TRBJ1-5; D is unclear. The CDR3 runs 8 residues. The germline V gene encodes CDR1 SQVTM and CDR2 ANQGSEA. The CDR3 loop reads CTYTAQHF. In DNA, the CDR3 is TGCACCTACACGGCCCAGCATTTT.

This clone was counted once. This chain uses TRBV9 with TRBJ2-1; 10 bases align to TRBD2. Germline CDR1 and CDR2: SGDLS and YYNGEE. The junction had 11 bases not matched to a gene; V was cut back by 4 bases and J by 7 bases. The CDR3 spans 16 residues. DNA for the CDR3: TGTGCCAGCAGCCCCCGATTAGCGGGGGGACGGAATGAGCAGTTCTTC. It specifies CASSPRLAGGRNEQFF.

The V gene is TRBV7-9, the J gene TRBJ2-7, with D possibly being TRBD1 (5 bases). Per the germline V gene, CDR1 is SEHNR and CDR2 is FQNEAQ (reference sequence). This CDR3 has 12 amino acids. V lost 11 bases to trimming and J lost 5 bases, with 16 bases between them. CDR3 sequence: CAGARVTDEQYF. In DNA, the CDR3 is TGTGCCGGTGCCAGGGTCACCGACGAGCAGTACTTC.

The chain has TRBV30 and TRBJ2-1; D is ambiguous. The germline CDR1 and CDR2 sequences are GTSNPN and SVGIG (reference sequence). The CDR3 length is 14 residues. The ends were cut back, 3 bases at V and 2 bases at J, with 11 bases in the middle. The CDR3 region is CAWSKTSTYNEQFF. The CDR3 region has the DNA TGTGCCTGGAGCAAAACTTCTACCTACAATGAGCAGTTCTTC.

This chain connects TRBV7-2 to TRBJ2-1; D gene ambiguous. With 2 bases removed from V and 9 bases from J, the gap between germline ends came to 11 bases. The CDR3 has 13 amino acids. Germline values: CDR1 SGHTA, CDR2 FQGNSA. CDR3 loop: CASSLTYLSEQFF. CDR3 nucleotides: TGTGCCAGCAGCTTAACGTATCTTAGTGAGCAGTTCTTC.

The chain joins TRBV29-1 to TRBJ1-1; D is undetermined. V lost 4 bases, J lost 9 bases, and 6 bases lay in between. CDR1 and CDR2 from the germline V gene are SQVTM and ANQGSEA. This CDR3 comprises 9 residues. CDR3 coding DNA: TGCAGCGTTGGCCCCAAAGCTTTCTTT. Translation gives CSVGPKAFF.

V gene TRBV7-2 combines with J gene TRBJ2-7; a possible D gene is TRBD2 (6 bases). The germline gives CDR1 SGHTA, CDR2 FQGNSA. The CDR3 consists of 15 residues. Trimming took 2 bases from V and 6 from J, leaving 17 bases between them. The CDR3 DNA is TGTGCCAGCAGCTTAAATAGCGCGGGGCTCAGCGAGCAGTACTTC. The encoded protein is CASSLNSAGLSEQYF.

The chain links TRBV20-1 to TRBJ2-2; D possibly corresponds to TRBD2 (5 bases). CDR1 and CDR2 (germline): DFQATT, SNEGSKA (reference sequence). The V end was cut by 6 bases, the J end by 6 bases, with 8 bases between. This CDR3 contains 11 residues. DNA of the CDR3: TGCAGTGCACAGCGGTCCGGGGAGCTGTTTTTT. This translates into CSAQRSGELFF.

This chain's CDR3 is CASSPSDSDYGYTF. The CDR3, as DNA: TGTGCCAGCAGCCCTTCCGATTCGGACTATGGCTACACCTTC. J is TRBJ1-2 and V is TRBV4-2; D unclear. V lost 4 bases, J lost 3 bases, and 12 bases lay in between. The CDR3 extends over 14 amino acids. Germline V gene sequence: CDR1 LGHNA, CDR2 YNFKEQ.

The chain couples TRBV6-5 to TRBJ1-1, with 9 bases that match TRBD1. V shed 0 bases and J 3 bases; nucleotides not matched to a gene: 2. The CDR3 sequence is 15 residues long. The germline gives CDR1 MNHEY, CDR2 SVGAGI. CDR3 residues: CASSYSWTGDTEAFF. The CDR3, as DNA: TGTGCCAGCAGTTACTCTTGGACAGGGGACACTGAAGCTTTCTTT.

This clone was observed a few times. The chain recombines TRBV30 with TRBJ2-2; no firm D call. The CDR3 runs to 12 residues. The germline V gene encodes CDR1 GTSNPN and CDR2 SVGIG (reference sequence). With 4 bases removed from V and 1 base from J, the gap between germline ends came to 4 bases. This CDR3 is CAWNRNTGELFF. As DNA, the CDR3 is TGTGCCTGGAACAGGAACACCGGGGAGCTGTTTTTT.

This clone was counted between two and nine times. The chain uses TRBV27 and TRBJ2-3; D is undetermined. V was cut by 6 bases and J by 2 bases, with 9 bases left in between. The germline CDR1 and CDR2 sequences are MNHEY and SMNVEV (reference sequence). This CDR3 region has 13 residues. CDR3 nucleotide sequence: TGTGCCAGCAGCCGACTGATCACAGATACGCAGTATTTT. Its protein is CASSRLITDTQYF.

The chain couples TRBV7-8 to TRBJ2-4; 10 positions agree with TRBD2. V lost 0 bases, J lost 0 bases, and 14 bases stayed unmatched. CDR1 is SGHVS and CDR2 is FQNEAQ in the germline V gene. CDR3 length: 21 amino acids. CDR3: CASSLARPRLAGRSAKNIQYF. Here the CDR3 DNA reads TGTGCCAGCAGCTTAGCCCGCCCAAGACTAGCGGGTAGATCAGCCAAAAACATTCAGTACTTC.

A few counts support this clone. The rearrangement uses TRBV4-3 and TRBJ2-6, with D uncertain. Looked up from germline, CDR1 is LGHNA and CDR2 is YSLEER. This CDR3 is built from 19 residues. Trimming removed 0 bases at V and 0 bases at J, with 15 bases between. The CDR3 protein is CASSQELGRPYSGANVLTF. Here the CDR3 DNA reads TGCGCCAGCAGCCAAGAATTAGGCAGGCCTTACTCTGGGGCCAACGTCCTGACTTTC.

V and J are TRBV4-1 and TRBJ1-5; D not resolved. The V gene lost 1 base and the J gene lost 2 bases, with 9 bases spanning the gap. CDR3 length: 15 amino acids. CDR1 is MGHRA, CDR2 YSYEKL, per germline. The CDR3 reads CASSQANMGNQPQHF. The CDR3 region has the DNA TGCGCCAGCAGCCAAGCTAACATGGGCAATCAGCCCCAGCATTTT.

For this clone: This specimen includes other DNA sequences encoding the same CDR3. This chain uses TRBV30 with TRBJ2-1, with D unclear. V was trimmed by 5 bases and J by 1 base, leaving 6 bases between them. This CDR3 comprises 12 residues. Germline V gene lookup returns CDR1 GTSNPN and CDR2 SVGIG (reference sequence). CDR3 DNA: TGTGCCTGGGCCAGGTCCTACAATGAGCAGTTCTTC. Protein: CAWARSYNEQFF.

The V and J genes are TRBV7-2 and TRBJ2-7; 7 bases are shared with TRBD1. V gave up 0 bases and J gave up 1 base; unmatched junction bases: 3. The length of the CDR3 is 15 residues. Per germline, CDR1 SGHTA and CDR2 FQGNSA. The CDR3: CASSLAPGQSYEQYF. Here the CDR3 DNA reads TGTGCCAGCAGCTTAGCGCCGGGACAGTCCTACGAGCAGTACTTC.

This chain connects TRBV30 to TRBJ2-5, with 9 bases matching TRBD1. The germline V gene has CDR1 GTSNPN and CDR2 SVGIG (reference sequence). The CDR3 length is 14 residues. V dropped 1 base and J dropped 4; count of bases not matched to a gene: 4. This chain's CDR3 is CAWSDATGGETQYF. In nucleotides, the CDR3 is TGTGCCTGGAGTGATGCGACAGGGGGAGAGACCCAGTACTTC.

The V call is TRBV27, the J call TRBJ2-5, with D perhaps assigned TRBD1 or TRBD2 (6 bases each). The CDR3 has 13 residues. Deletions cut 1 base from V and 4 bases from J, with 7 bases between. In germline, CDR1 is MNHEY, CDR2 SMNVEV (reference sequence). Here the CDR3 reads CASSLWGAETQYF. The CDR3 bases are TGTGCCAGCAGTTTATGGGGGGCAGAGACCCAGTACTTC.

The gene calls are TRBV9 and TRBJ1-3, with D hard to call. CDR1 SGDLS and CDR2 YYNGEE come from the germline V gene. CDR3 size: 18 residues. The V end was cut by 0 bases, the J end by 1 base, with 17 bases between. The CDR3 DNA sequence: TGTGCCAGCAGCGTAGCTGCTCAGGACCTATCTTCTGGAAACACCATATATTTT. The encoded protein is CASSVAAQDLSSGNTIYF.

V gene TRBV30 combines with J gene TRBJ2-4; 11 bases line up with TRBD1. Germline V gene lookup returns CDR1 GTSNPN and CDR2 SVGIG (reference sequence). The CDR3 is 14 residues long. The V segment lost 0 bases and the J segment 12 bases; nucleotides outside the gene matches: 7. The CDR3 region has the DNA TGTGCCTGGAGTGTCGGACAGGGGGCCGGGAGTCAGTACTTC. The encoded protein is CAWSVGQGAGSQYF.

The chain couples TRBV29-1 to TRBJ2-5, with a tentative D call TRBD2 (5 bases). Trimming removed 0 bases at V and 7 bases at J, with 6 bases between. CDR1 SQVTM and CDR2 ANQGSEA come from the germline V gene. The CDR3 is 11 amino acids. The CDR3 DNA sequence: TGCAGCGTTGAAGATGAGGGGACCCAGTACTTC. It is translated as CSVEDEGTQYF.

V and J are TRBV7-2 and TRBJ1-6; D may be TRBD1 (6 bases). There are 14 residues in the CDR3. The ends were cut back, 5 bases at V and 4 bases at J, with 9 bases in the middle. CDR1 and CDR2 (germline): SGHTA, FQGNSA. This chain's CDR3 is CASSVTGYNSPLHF. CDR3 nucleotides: TGTGCCAGCAGCGTGACAGGTTATAATTCACCCCTCCACTTT.

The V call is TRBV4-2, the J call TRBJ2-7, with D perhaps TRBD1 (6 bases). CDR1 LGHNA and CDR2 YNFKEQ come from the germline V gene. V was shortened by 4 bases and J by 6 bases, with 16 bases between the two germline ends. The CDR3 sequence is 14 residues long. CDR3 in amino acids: CASSRAGDTGEQYF. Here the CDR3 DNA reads TGTGCCAGCAGCCGTGCTGGGGACACCGGCGAGCAGTACTTC.

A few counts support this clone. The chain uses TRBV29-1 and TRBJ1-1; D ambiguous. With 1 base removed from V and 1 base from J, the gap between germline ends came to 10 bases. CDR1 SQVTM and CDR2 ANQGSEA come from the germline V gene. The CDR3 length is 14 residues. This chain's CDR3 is CSVEVLRGNTEAFF. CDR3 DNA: TGCAGCGTTGAAGTTTTACGGGGGAACACTGAAGCTTTCTTT.

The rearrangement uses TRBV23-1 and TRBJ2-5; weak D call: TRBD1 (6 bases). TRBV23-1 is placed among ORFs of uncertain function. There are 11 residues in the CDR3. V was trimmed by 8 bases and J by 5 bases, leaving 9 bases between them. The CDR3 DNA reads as TGCGCCAGCGGGACAAGGGAGACCCAGTACTTC. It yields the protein CASGTRETQYF.

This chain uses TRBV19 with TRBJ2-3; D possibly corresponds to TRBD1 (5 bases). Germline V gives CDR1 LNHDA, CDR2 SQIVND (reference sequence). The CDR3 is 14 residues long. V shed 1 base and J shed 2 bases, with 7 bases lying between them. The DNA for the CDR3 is TGTGCCAGTAGTATAGGGACAAACACAGATACGCAGTATTTT. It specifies CASSIGTNTDTQYF.

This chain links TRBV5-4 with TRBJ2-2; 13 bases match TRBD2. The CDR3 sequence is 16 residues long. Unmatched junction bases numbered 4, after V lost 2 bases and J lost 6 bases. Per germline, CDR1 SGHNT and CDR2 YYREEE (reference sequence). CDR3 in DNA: TGTGCCAGCAGCTTTTTCGGACTAGCGGGGGCCGGGGAGCTGTTTTTT. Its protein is CASSFFGLAGAGELFF.